Listed below are T cell receptor beta chains from one sample, sequenced in a study of T cells after yellow fever vaccination. A single record per CDR3 protein comes from TCRdb applying MiXCR to the 5' RACE reads. In the table there are 350,000 to 550,000 distinct CDR3 sequences, under 20% of which are singletons. This sample comprised PBMCs, obtained before the yellow fever booster vaccination. The source of these receptors is a man between 18 and 29 years old who received the YFV17D yellow fever vaccine. Both conserved end residues are trimmed from each CDR3. Each record gives: J gene, V gene, D gene, CDR3 protein. A D gene is named only where the DNA matches it firmly.

>TRBJ2-5|TRBV4-3|TRBD2
ASSQAGGETQY
>TRBJ2-5|TRBV15|TRBD2
ATSRVRVRGAETQY
>TRBJ2-3|TRBV7-3|TRBD2
ASSRLAPDTQY
>TRBJ1-4|TRBV7-2|TRBD1
ASSFGTGLNEKLF
>TRBJ1-2|TRBV4-1|TRBD1
ASSQEDRGSHGYT
>TRBJ2-3|TRBV9|.
ASSAGVVLDTQY
>TRBJ2-1|TRBV5-5|.
ASSLVEYNEQF
>TRBJ2-2|TRBV4-2|TRBD1
ASSQDKQGMIFTGELF
>TRBJ1-2|TRBV12-3/TRBV12-4|.
ASSLTGHYGYT
>TRBJ2-2|TRBV6-5|.
ASTWTRAPRELF
>TRBJ2-1|TRBV27|.
ASRGLRTGPDQF
>TRBJ2-7|TRBV7-6|.
ASSLVEDEQY
>TRBJ1-1|TRBV6-2/TRBV6-3|TRBD1
ASSHRGGGEAF
>TRBJ2-5|TRBV28|.
AAGGLGTQY
>TRBJ1-1|TRBV19|TRBD1
ASSPTGGRYTEAF
>TRBJ2-3|TRBV12-5|.
ASGLGTAAEPQY
>TRBJ2-1|TRBV6-5|.
ASSYSSRLAEF
>TRBJ2-2|TRBV10-3|.
AINRGQLTGELF
>TRBJ2-2|TRBV7-2|TRBD2
ASSQGLAGGPLGELF
>TRBJ2-1|TRBV20-1|.
SARAQERVTYNEQF
>TRBJ2-5|TRBV10-3|TRBD2
AISAGLLAGAQETQY
>TRBJ1-5|TRBV29-1|.
SVAAASNQPQH
>TRBJ1-2|TRBV7-2|.
ASSSPETFGYT